A single sample is the source of the 20 T cell receptor beta chains below, sequenced in a study of cytomegalovirus exposure and HLA in healthy donors. 60 Vbeta and 13 Jbeta primers were used in PCR. Produced via immunoSEQ multiplex PCR; TCRdb's table is partial and in-frame only. Of around 170,000 clones listed, 80% were seen once; the top ten hold 1%. Sequencing used PBMCs. The receptors originated from a woman aged 45-60 years in good health and CMV-seropositive.

The rearrangement uses TRBV7-9 and TRBJ2-5; 10 positions agree with TRBD2. The V and J ends lost 0 bases and 2 bases, in that order; junction bases with no gene match: 6. CDR1 is SEHNR, CDR2 FQNEAQ, per germline (reference sequence). The CDR3 has 17 residues. CDR3 coding DNA: TGTGCCAGCAGCTTAGCGCTCGGTAGCGGGGGGCAAGAGACCCAGTACTTC. This gives the protein CASSLALGSGGQETQYF.

The chain carries TRBV7-2 and TRBJ1-1; the match to TRBD1 covers 12 bases. Germline CDR1 SGHTA, CDR2 FQGNSA. The CDR3 totals 15 residues. V lost 6 bases to trimming and J lost 3 bases; unmatched junction nucleotides: 5. The CDR3 region is CASRRDRGQYTEAFF. DNA for the CDR3: TGTGCCAGCAGACGGGACAGGGGGCAGTACACTGAAGCTTTCTTT. Full variable domain (outside the CDR3, taken from reference TRBV7-2 and TRBJ1-1): GAGVSQSPSNKVTEKGKDVELRCDPISGHTALYWYRQSLGQGLEFLIYFQGNSAPDKSGLPSDRFSAERTGGSVSTLTIQRTQQEDSAVYLCASRRDRGQYTEAFFGQGTRLTVV.

The chain combines TRBV27 with TRBJ2-5, with D tentatively TRBD2 (7 bases). The CDR3 runs to 16 residues. Germline lookup yields CDR1 MNHEY and CDR2 SMNVEV (reference sequence). Trimming stripped 1 base from V and 4 bases from J, with 16 bases between. DNA for the CDR3: TGTGCCAGCAGTTTATTCCGGGGGGCTGGGGGAGAGACCCAGTACTTC. Translation gives CASSLFRGAGGETQYF.

This chain connects TRBV2 to TRBJ1-1, with D tentatively TRBD1 (5 bases). The germline V gene encodes CDR1 SNHLY and CDR2 FYNNEI. V dropped 3 bases and J dropped 5 bases, with 13 bases sitting between them. The CDR3 contains 14 residues. The CDR3 DNA reads as TGTGCCAGCAGTGAGGGGCAGGTGATGACTGAAGCTTTCTTT. This encodes CASSEGQVMTEAFF. The whole variable domain, filled in from reference TRBV2 and TRBJ1-1, reads EPEVTQTPSHQVTQMGQEVILRCVPISNHLYFYWYRQILGQKVEFLVSFYNNEISEKSEIFDDQFSVERPDGSNFTLKIRSTKLEDSAMYFCASSEGQVMTEAFFGQGTRLTVV.

The chain carries TRBV9 and TRBJ1-1; the D gene is possibly TRBD1 (5 bases). Germline assignment: CDR1 SGDLS and CDR2 YYNGEE. The CDR3 runs to 13 residues. Trimming took 4 bases from V and 7 from J, leaving 14 bases between them. The CDR3 protein is CASSPGLRLEAFF. The CDR3 region has the DNA TGTGCCAGCAGCCCGGGACTGCGGCTTGAAGCTTTCTTT. The full variable domain, rest sourced from reference TRBV9 and TRBJ1-1, is DSGVTQTPKHLITATGQRVTLRCSPRSGDLSVYWYQQSLDQGLQFLIQYYNGEERAKGNILERFSAQQFPDLHSELNLSSLELGDSALYFCASSPGLRLEAFFGQGTRLTVV.

This CDR3 is CASSLNSGDTQYF. The CDR3 region has the DNA TGTGCCAGCAGCTTAAATTCCGGAGATACGCAGTATTTT. The chain couples TRBV7-3 to TRBJ2-3; D is uncertain. Trimming left V 1 base short and J 5 bases short, with 7 bases between. This CDR3 has 13 residues. Germline V gene lookup returns CDR1 SGHTA and CDR2 FQGTGA.

The chain couples TRBV7-2 to TRBJ2-7; 8 bases are a match to TRBD2. The CDR3 has 15 residues. Germline CDR1 reads SGHTA; CDR2 reads FQGNSA. With 5 bases clipped from V and 2 bases from J, the junction kept 8 bases outside the gene matches. The CDR3 nucleotides are TGTGCCAGCAGCCCGCGTCCGGGAGGGACCTACGAGCAGTACTTC. Its protein is CASSPRPGGTYEQYF.

J is TRBJ1-5 and V is TRBV18; 7 positions match TRBD1. Germline V lookup: CDR1 KGHSH, CDR2 LQKENI. CDR3 size: 15 residues. With V trimmed by 2 bases and J by 10 bases, 11 bases remained unmatched. The CDR3, as DNA: TGTGCCAGCTCACCAGGACAGGACAGAGATCTTCCCCAGCATTTT. This gives the protein CASSPGQDRDLPQHF.

The chain couples TRBV9 to TRBJ2-5; possible D gene TRBD1, 7 bases. V was clipped by 0 bases and J by 7 bases, with 13 bases between them. Per germline, CDR1 SGDLS and CDR2 YYNGEE. This CDR3 has 14 residues. In DNA, the CDR3 is TGTGCCAGCAGCGTAGAGGGGGCCGGGGGGACCCAGTACTTC. This sequence encodes CASSVEGAGGTQYF.

The chain links TRBV4-3 to TRBJ1-6; D perhaps matches TRBD1 (6 bases). Germline lookup yields CDR1 LGHNA and CDR2 YSLEER. This CDR3 spans 17 amino acids. The V gene lost 4 bases and the J gene lost 4 bases, with 17 bases spanning the gap. The CDR3: CASSLNGRGTYNSPLHF. The CDR3 bases are TGCGCCAGCAGCCTAAATGGCAGGGGTACTTATAATTCACCCCTCCACTTT.

The chain employs TRBV6-5 and TRBJ2-1, with TRBD2 as a possible D gene (6 bases). Germline V gives CDR1 MNHEY, CDR2 SVGAGI. Trimming cost V 2 bases and J 8 bases, with 10 bases left between them. This CDR3 contains 13 residues. CDR3 bases: TGTGCCAGCAGTTACGGAGGGAGCCATGAGCAGTTCTTC. Encoded protein: CASSYGGSHEQFF.

This clone was seen only once. The chain carries TRBV5-6 and TRBJ2-4, with D possibly being TRBD1 (5 bases). V was shortened by 1 base and J by 4 bases, with 9 bases between the two germline ends. Germline CDR1 and CDR2: SGHDT and YYEEEE. CDR3 size: 14 residues. CDR3 in amino acids: CASSLNRLKNIQYF. The CDR3 bases are TGTGCCAGCAGCTTGAACAGGCTAAAAAACATTCAGTACTTC.

V and J are TRBV14 and TRBJ1-2; TRBD1 matches at 10 bases. The CDR3 consists of 16 residues. The J segment lost 4 bases and the V segment lost 1 base, leaving 6 bases of the junction unmatched. Germline V lookup: CDR1 SGHDN, CDR2 FVKESK. CDR3 sequence reads: CASSQGDRGRVYGYTF. The CDR3 DNA reads as TGTGCCAGCAGCCAAGGCGACAGGGGGCGCGTCTATGGCTACACCTTC.

This chain joins TRBV4-3 and TRBJ2-1, with D possibly TRBD1 on 5 matching bases. V was trimmed by 0 bases and J by 6 bases, leaving 15 bases between them. In germline, CDR1 is LGHNA, CDR2 YSLEER. The CDR3 runs 16 residues. The CDR3 DNA reads TGCGCCAGCAGCCAAGATAGGGCAGGGTTTGGCAATGAGCAGTTCTTC. Its protein is CASSQDRAGFGNEQFF.

This chain joins TRBV4-2 and TRBJ1-2; no clear D. The germline V and J ends were trimmed by 4 bases and 5 bases, with 8 bases remaining between them. Germline CDR1 is LGHNA and CDR2 is YNFKEQ. The CDR3 has 12 amino acids. The CDR3 here is CASSPGLYGYTF. The CDR3 nucleotides read TGTGCCAGCAGCCCCGGTTTGTATGGCTACACCTTC.

As concerns this clone: The germline gene is not matched at one end of the junction; a read error may be the cause. This chain uses TRBV7-9 with TRBJ2-1; D ambiguous. The CDR3 covers 13 residues. CDR1 and CDR2 (germline): SEHNR, FQNEAQ (reference sequence). Here the CDR3 DNA reads TGTTCCAGCAGCATTGAGGTACTGAAGGCCCAGTTCTTC. It codes for CSSSIEVLKAQFF.

The V and J genes are TRBV7-8 and TRBJ1-5; possibly TRBD1 for D (5 bases). The CDR3 is made up of 16 amino acids. Germline loops: CDR1 SGHVS, CDR2 FQNEAQ. The V and J ends lost 5 bases and 7 bases respectively, with 21 bases between them. The CDR3 region is CASSRDSRGIGQPQHF. The CDR3 nucleotides are TGTGCCAGCAGCCGCGACTCGCGGGGGATCGGACAGCCCCAGCATTTT.

V usage is TRBV28 and J usage is TRBJ1-1, with D maybe TRBD1 (6 bases). Between the trimmed V and J ends, which lost 5 bases and 1 base, there was a span of 11 bases. The CDR3 is 14 residues long. CDR1 and CDR2 (germline): MDHEN, SYDVKM. In DNA form, the CDR3 reads TGTGCCAGCAGTCCACAGGGCCGGAACACTGAAGCTTTCTTT. Translation gives CASSPQGRNTEAFF.

This chain connects TRBV20-1 to TRBJ2-1; TRBD1 matches 10 bases. V lost 8 bases and J lost 15; bases outside the gene matches: 4. The CDR3 loop spans 9 amino acids. In germline, CDR1 is DFQATT, CDR2 SNEGSKA (reference sequence). The CDR3, as DNA: TGCAGTTGGACAGGGGGGCCGTTCTTC. Translation: CSWTGGPFF.

This clone showed up just once. This chain links TRBV5-1 with TRBJ1-3, with D perhaps TRBD1 (5 bases). Germline values: CDR1 SGHRS, CDR2 YFSETQ. V lost 0 bases to trimming and J lost 0 bases, with 7 bases between them. This CDR3 contains 15 residues. Written as DNA, the CDR3 is TGCGCCAGCAGCTTGGGACAGAACTCTGGAAACACCATATATTTT. It is translated as CASSLGQNSGNTIYF.